This T cell receptor beta chain was found in a study of technical replicates of blood from a handful of donors. Libraries were prepared by immunoSEQ multiplex PCR; TCRdb keeps only in-frame clonotypes and omits some of them. The sample lists 81,000 or so clones, about 96% seen once, with 0.2% in the top ten. This clonotype originated in a human donor in good health. The sample comprised T cells isolated from PBMCs.

CDR3 coding DNA: TGCAGCGTTGATCCCTCCTATCCGGATGAGCAGTTCTTC. Protein sequence: CSVDPSYPDEQFF. The chain combines TRBV29-1 with TRBJ2-1, with no clear D. V was pared by 3 bases and J by 8 bases, with 14 bases between. In germline, CDR1 is SQVTM, CDR2 ANQGSEA. The CDR3 loop spans 13 amino acids.